The clone carrying this TCR beta chain was picked up a small number of times. Its antigen remains unknown. This CDR3 region has 16 residues. From germline, CDR1 is SGHNT and CDR2 YYREEE (reference sequence). V lost 4 bases and J 1 base, leaving 16 bases between the germline ends. The sample is drawn from a study of cytomegalovirus exposure and HLA in healthy donors. Study observations and caveats: HLA-A and HLA-B allele assignments for most subjects were reportedly predicted accurately using TCR beta sequences.

In the PCR, 60 Vbeta and 13 Jbeta primers were used. Only in-frame clones appear in the TCRdb table, and some are missing; sequencing was by immunoSEQ multiplex PCR. The sample has roughly 110,000 clones; around 74% are singletons. The origin of this receptor is a woman aged 40 to 55 in good health and CMV-seropositive. The specimen sequenced was PBMCs. V and J are TRBV5-4 and TRBJ2-3, with a weak D call TRBD2 (5 bases). DNA of the CDR3: TGTGCCAGCAGCCATGCCCTGGGTAGCGGCACAGATACGCAGTATTTT. This codes for CASSHALGSGTDTQYF.